The 20 T cell receptor beta chains in this list originate from one sample, sequenced in a study of T-cell memory formation after mild COVID-19. TCRdb recomputed calls from the 5' RACE reads with MiXCR, one row per CDR3 protein. The sample carries more than 75,000 distinct CDR3 sequences, about 15% recorded once. The sample consisted of PBMCs or a T cell subset sorted from them (not recorded which). The receptors stem from an adult woman who had mild COVID-19 (a few samples of this study predate the infection). Cell type and time point are not known.

The genes are TRBV29-1 and TRBJ2-1, with D possibly being TRBD2 (5 bases). Germline values: CDR1 SQVTM, CDR2 ANQGSEA. The CDR3 contains 14 residues. The V end was cut by 3 bases, the J end by 0 bases, with 9 bases between. The CDR3 loop is CSVDQGSSYNEQFF. The CDR3 nucleotides read TGCAGCGTTGATCAAGGGAGCTCCTACAATGAGCAGTTCTTC.

This rearrangement joins TRBV14 to TRBJ2-1, with D perhaps assigned TRBD1 or TRBD2 (5 bases each). CDR3 size: 14 residues. CDR1 and CDR2 (germline): SGHDN, FVKESK. V shed 0 bases and J shed 8 bases, with 11 bases lying between them. The CDR3: CASSQDGMGDEQFF. CDR3 in DNA: TGTGCCAGCAGCCAAGATGGGATGGGGGATGAGCAGTTCTTC.

This clonotype was counted between two and nine times. The CDR3 is CASSQDTGLEETQYF. The CDR3 DNA sequence: TGCGCCAGCAGCCAAGATACGGGATTGGAGGAGACCCAGTACTTC. The rearrangement uses TRBV4-3 and TRBJ2-5; D may be TRBD2 (5 bases). The germline CDR1 and CDR2 sequences are LGHNA and YSLEER. The CDR3 contains 15 residues. V was clipped by 0 bases and J by 5 bases, with 13 bases between them.

This clonotype was picked up a small number of times. V usage is TRBV6-1 and J usage is TRBJ2-1; possible D gene TRBD1, 5 bases. This CDR3 contains 13 residues. Germline CDR1 MNHNS, CDR2 SASEGT. V lost 10 bases and J lost 1, with 11 bases in between. CDR3 in DNA: TGTGCCATCGAAGGGGATTCCTACAATGAGCAGTTCTTC. Its protein is CAIEGDSYNEQFF.

The V call is TRBV29-1, the J call TRBJ2-2; D ambiguous. CDR1 is SQVTM and CDR2 is ANQGSEA in the germline V gene. V was cut by 2 bases and J by 6 bases, with 4 bases left in between. The CDR3 extends over 11 amino acids. The CDR3 coding sequence is TGCAGCGTTGAAAGGCCCGGGGAGCTGTTTTTT. This codes for CSVERPGELFF.

The genes are TRBV19 and TRBJ2-1; possibly TRBD1 for D (5 bases). V was clipped by 6 bases and J by 0 bases, with 15 bases between them. The CDR3 loop spans 16 amino acids. CDR1 is LNHDA, CDR2 SQIVND, per germline (reference sequence). CDR3 sequence (DNA): TGTGCCAGTAGCCAAGGGGTAGCTAGCTCCTACAATGAGCAGTTCTTC. Amino acid sequence: CASSQGVASSYNEQFF.

This clonotype has just a few counts. This chain joins TRBV12-3 or TRBV12-4 and TRBJ2-2; possibly TRBD1 for D (6 bases). Between the trimmed V and J ends, which lost 5 bases and 6 bases, there was a span of 16 bases. The CDR3 is 15 amino acids. Here the CDR3 reads CASSNRDTEAGELFF. The CDR3 DNA follows: TGTGCCAGCAGTAACAGGGACACCGAGGCCGGGGAGCTGTTTTTT.

This clonotype was recorded a few times. The chain links TRBV3-1 to TRBJ2-2; D unclear. The V gene's germline CDR1 is LGHDT and CDR2 YNNKEL (reference sequence). Trimming left V 2 bases short and J 4 bases short, with 17 bases between. The CDR3 length is 17 residues. Here the CDR3 DNA reads TGTGCCAGCAGCCAACGTCCGAACGCGCTCCTCACCGGGGAGCTGTTTTTT. Translating it yields CASSQRPNALLTGELFF.

The sample holds a few counts of this clonotype. This chain joins TRBV29-1 and TRBJ2-2, with D perhaps matching TRBD1 (6 bases). CDR1 SQVTM and CDR2 ANQGSEA come from the germline V gene. V lost 7 bases and J lost 3, with 15 bases in between. The length of the CDR3 is 14 residues. The CDR3 loop reads CSATGTPYTGELFF. Written as DNA, the CDR3 is TGCAGCGCAACCGGGACACCCTACACCGGGGAGCTGTTTTTT.

The chain combines TRBV12-3 or TRBV12-4 with TRBJ2-3; D is possibly TRBD1 (6 bases). The CDR3 sequence is 17 residues long. The V and J ends lost 5 bases and 0 bases respectively, with 18 bases between them. CDR3 DNA: TGTGCCAGCAGTCTCTTTTTGGGGGCAACTAGCACAGATACGCAGTATTTT. It yields the protein CASSLFLGATSTDTQYF.

V and J are TRBV5-6 and TRBJ2-7; TRBD2 matches at 9 bases. J was trimmed by 3 bases and V by 1 base; bases with no gene match: 5. Germline CDR1 is SGHDT and CDR2 is YYEEEE. The CDR3 is 15 amino acids. The chain's CDR3 is CASSLISGGYYEQYF. CDR3 DNA sequence: TGTGCCAGCAGCTTGATTAGCGGGGGATACTACGAGCAGTACTTC.

This clonotype showed up just a few times. The rearrangement uses TRBV7-2 and TRBJ2-5; TRBD2 aligns across 9 bases. Germline V lookup: CDR1 SGHTA, CDR2 FQGNSA. This CDR3 has 14 residues. J gave up 4 bases and V 4 bases, and 4 bases lay outside the gene matches. The CDR3 loop reads CASSSGLARETQYF. CDR3 coding DNA: TGTGCCAGCAGCTCGGGACTAGCTAGAGAGACCCAGTACTTC.

This clonotype was detected once. The V and J genes are TRBV12-3 or TRBV12-4 and TRBJ2-7; TRBD2 agrees at 9 bases. The CDR3 is made up of 19 amino acids. The V gene end was trimmed by 5 bases and the J gene end by 0 bases; junction bases not matched to a gene: 17. This CDR3 reads CASSPSLSASGTSSYEQYF. The CDR3 DNA sequence: TGTGCCAGCAGTCCCTCCCTCTCGGCTAGCGGGACCAGCTCCTACGAGCAGTACTTC.

In its sample, this clonotype was seen many times. The genes are TRBV7-9 and TRBJ2-7; 8 nucleotides line up with TRBD1. The germline gives CDR1 SEHNR, CDR2 FQNEAQ (reference sequence). The CDR3 runs to 14 residues. After removal of 10 bases from V and 4 bases from J, the junction contained 12 bases not matched to a gene. The CDR3 reads CATTQGADPYEQYF. CDR3 DNA sequence: TGTGCCACCACCCAGGGGGCAGACCCTTACGAGCAGTACTTC.

The CDR3 reads CASSYSSQGAPYEQYF. The CDR3 DNA reads as TGTGCCAGCAGTTACTCAAGCCAGGGGGCTCCCTACGAGCAGTACTTC. This sequence joins TRBV6-2 or TRBV6-3 and TRBJ2-7, with TRBD1 identical over 8 bases. Germline CDR1 is MNHEY and CDR2 is SVGEGT. The junction had 6 bases not matched to a gene; V was cut back by 0 bases and J by 2 bases. The CDR3 sequence is 16 residues long.

This clonotype was observed a few times. The V gene is TRBV9, the J gene TRBJ1-1, with D unresolved. Germline V gives CDR1 SGDLS, CDR2 YYNGEE. Trimming removed 0 bases from V and 4 bases from J, with 7 bases in between. The CDR3 runs 13 residues. CDR3 DNA sequence: TGTGCCAGCAGCGTAGAATTGGCCACTGAAGCTTTCTTT. Translated, it gives CASSVELATEAFF.

V and J are TRBV5-6 and TRBJ2-1; D gene uncertain. The CDR3 sequence is 14 residues long. V lost 3 bases and J lost 3, with 10 bases in between. The germline V gene encodes CDR1 SGHDT and CDR2 YYEEEE. The CDR3 DNA is TGTGCCAGCAGCTCCACCCTGATCTACAATGAGCAGTTCTTC. It encodes CASSSTLIYNEQFF.

The V call is TRBV5-6, the J call TRBJ2-7; 9 nucleotides line up with TRBD2. The CDR3 is 16 residues long. CDR1 SGHDT and CDR2 YYEEEE come from the germline V gene. The V gene end was trimmed by 0 bases and the J gene end by 2 bases; junction bases not matched to a gene: 6. The CDR3 DNA follows: TGTGCCAGCAGCTTGGACAGCGCGGGAGGGCCCTACGAGCAGTACTTC. This sequence encodes CASSLDSAGGPYEQYF.

The table lists this clonotype with a few counts. The chain employs TRBV9 and TRBJ1-2; the D gene is possibly TRBD1 (5 bases). CDR3 length: 14 residues. V shed 0 bases and J shed 4 bases, with 10 bases lying between them. Germline lookup yields CDR1 SGDLS and CDR2 YYNGEE. The CDR3 here is CASSVGAGPYGYTF. CDR3 sequence (DNA): TGTGCCAGCAGCGTAGGGGCAGGGCCCTATGGCTACACCTTC.

The chain couples TRBV4-2 to TRBJ1-1; 9 nucleotides line up with TRBD1. This CDR3 is built from 17 residues. V lost 1 base, J lost 4 bases, and 10 bases stayed unmatched. The germline V gene encodes CDR1 LGHNA and CDR2 YNFKEQ. This CDR3 is CASSQGYGTGLGTEAFF. For the CDR3, the DNA is TGTGCCAGCAGCCAAGGATACGGGACAGGGTTGGGCACTGAAGCTTTCTTT.